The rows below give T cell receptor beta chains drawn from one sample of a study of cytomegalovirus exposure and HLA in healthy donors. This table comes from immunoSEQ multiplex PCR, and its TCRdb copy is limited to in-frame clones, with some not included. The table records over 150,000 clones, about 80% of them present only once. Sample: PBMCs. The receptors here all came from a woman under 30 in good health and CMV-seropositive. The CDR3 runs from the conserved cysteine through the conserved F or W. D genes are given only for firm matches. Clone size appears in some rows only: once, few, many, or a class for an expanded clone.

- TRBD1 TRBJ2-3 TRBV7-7 TGTGCCAGCAGCCAGGGGACAGGGTTAGATACGCAGTATTTT CASSQGTGLDTQYF
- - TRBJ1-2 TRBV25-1 TGTGCCAGCAGACGGGGAGGGGACCGCTACACCTTC CASRRGGDRYTF
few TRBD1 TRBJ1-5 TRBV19 TGTGCCAGTAGTCCAGGGGGGTGGGGTCAGCCCCAGCATTTT CASSPGGWGQPQHF
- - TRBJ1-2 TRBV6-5 TGTGCCATCTCTCGGGGGGCGGATGGGTATGGCTACACCTTC CAISRGADGYGYTF
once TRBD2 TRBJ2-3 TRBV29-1 TGCAGCGTTAGCGTAGCGGGGGGCACAGATACGCAGTATTTT CSVSVAGGTDTQYF
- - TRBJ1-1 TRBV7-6 TGTGCCAGCAGCTTGAATCGGGAGGGTGAAGCTTTCTTT CASSLNREGEAFF
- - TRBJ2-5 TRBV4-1 TGCGCCAGCAGCCAAGATATCCCGACAACCATCCAGGAGACCCAGTACTTC CASSQDIPTTIQETQYF
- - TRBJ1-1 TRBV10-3 TGTGCCACCGTGGAGGGCAGGTCTGAAGCTTTCTTT CATVEGRSEAFF
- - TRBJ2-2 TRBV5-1 TGCGCCAGCAGCTTGGGATTTTGGGAGAACTCGAACACCGGGGAGCTGTTTTTT CASSLGFWENSNTGELFF
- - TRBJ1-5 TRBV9 TGTGCCAGCAGCGTAGGTGGGGCGCCAGGTCAGCCCCAGCATTTT CASSVGGAPGQPQHF
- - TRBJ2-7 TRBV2 TGTGCCAGCAGTCCCCTGGAGTCCCCCTACGAGCAGTACTTC CASSPLESPYEQYF
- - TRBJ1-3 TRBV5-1 TGCGCCAGCAGCTTGGGACAGCCCGGAAACACCATATATTTT CASSLGQPGNTIYF
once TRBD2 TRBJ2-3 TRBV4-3 TGCGCCAGCAGCCAAGGACTAGCGGGGGGGCTGGATACGCAGTATTTT CASSQGLAGGLDTQYF
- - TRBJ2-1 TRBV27 TGTGCCAGCAGTTTGCTGGAGGGTTCTGACAATGAGCAGTTCTTC CASSLLEGSDNEQFF
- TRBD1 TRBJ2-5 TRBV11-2 TGTGCCAGCAGCTTAGTGGGACAGGGGGCCCGAGAGACCCAGTACTTC CASSLVGQGARETQYF
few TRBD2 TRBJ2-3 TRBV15 TGTGCCACCAGCGGGGGGACTAGCGGGGGGATAGATACGCAGTATTTT CATSGGTSGGIDTQYF
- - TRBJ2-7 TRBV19 TGTGCCAGTAGTATAGATGCGGCTTATGCCTACGAGCAGTACTTC CASSIDAAYAYEQYF
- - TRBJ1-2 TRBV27 TGTGCCAGCAGTTTAACTGCTAACTATGGCTACACCTTC CASSLTANYGYTF
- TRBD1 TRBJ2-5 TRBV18 TGTGCCAGCTCACCACGGACAGGGCTACAAGAGACCCAGTACTTC CASSPRTGLQETQYF
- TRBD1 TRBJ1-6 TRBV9 TGTGCCAGCAGCTTAGCCGGGACAGGGCAACCCCTCCACTTT CASSLAGTGQPLHF
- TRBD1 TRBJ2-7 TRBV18 TGTGCCAGCTCACCAAGGGGACAGGAGGTGCGGGAGCAGTACTTC CASSPRGQEVREQYF
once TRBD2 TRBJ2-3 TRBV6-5 TGTGCCAGCAGTCGTAGCGGGACGTCGTCAGATACGCAGTATTTT CASSRSGTSSDTQYF
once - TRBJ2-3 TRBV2 TGTGCCAGCAGTCCAGGGGTAGATACGCAGTATTTT CASSPGVDTQYF
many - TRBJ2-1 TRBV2 TGTGCCAGCAGGGAGCGGGTAGTAATCTACAATGAGCAGTTCTTC CASRERVVIYNEQFF
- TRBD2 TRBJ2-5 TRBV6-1 TGTGCCAGCAGTGAAGCGCTAATAATGGCGGGGGGGCTGGCGAGGGAGACCCAGTACTTC CASSEALIMAGGLARETQYF
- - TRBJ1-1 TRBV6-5 TGTGCCAGCAGGGCACAGGGTATCACTGAAGCTTTCTTT CASRAQGITEAFF
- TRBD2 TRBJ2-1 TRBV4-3 TGCGCCAGCAGCCAAGGACTAGCCCCGAATGAGCAGTTCTTC CASSQGLAPNEQFF
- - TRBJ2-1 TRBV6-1 TGTGCCACCAACATAGGAGCTGAGCAGTTCTTC CATNIGAEQFF
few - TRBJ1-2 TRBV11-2 TGTGCCAGCAGCTTATTAGGCCGGGACACTTATGGCTACACCTTC CASSLLGRDTYGYTF
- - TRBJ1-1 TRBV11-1 TGTGCCAGCAGCCCCGGGACTCCACAAGGGAACACTGAAGCTTTCTTT CASSPGTPQGNTEAFF
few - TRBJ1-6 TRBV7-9 TGTGCCAGCAGCTTGTGGCAGGGCTGGACGGATTCACCCCTCCACTTT CASSLWQGWTDSPLHF
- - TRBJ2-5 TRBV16 TGTGCCAGCAGCCATACAGGAAAACAAGAGACCCAGTACTTC CASSHTGKQETQYF
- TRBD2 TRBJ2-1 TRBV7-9 TGTGCCAGCAGCTTTCCGGGGGGGGCCCCCTACAATGAGCAGTTCTTC CASSFPGGAPYNEQFF
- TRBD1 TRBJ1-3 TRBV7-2 TGTGCCAGCAGCTTAGCGACAGGGAGTGGAAACACCATATATTTT CASSLATGSGNTIYF
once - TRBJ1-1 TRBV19 TGTGCCAGTAGTATCGGGAACACTGACACTGAAGCTTTCTTT CASSIGNTDTEAFF
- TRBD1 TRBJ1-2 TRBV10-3 TGTGCCATCAGTGGGGGGCCGGGACAGATCTATGGCTACACCTTC CAISGGPGQIYGYTF
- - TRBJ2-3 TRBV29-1 TGCAGCGTTGTGGGACTCGCGCAGTATTTT CSVVGLAQYF
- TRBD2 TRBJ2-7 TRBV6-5 TGTGCCAGTAAAGGGACTAGCGGGTCCTACGAGCAGTACTTC CASKGTSGSYEQYF
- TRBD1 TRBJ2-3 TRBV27 TGTGCCAGCAGGGGGGACAGGGGGTCGTGGGGAACAGATACGCAGTATTTT CASRGDRGSWGTDTQYF
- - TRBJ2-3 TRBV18 TGTGCCAGCTCACCACCGACCAGGGCGGCAGATACGCAGTATTTT CASSPPTRAADTQYF
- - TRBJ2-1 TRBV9 TGTGCCAGCAGCGCCTGGGCATCAGGGAATGAGCAGTTCTTC CASSAWASGNEQFF
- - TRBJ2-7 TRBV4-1 TGCGCCAGCAGCCTACAATCTGGGCTCGACGAGCAGTACTTC CASSLQSGLDEQYF
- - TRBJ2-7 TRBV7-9 TGTGCCAGCAGCTCCCCGGGAGAACCCTACGAGCAGTACTTC CASSSPGEPYEQYF
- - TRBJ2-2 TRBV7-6 TGTGCCAGCAGCGGGTGGGGGCTAAACACCGGGGAGCTGTTTTTT CASSGWGLNTGELFF
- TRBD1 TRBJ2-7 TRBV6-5 TGTGCCACACAGGGGGCGTACGAGCAGTACTTC CATQGAYEQYF
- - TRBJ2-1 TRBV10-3 TGTGCCATCAGTGAGTTCCAGGCCGAGCAGTTCTTC CAISEFQAEQFF
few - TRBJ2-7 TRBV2 TGTGCCACCTCGACACAGACCTCAGGCGAGCAGTACTTC CATSTQTSGEQYF
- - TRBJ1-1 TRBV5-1 TGCGCCAGCAGCTTGGAAGGGGGTCAAAGGACTGAAGCTTTCTTT CASSLEGGQRTEAFF
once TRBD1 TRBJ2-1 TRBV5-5 TGTGCCAGCAGCTCAGGGGGACCCTACAATGAGCAGTTCTTC CASSSGGPYNEQFF
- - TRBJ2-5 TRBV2 TGTGCCAGCAGATATTTCAGGGAGACCCAGTACTTC CASRYFRETQYF
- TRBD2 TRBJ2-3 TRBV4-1 TGCGCCAGCAGCGGGGGGGGCACAGATACGCAGTATTTT CASSGGGTDTQYF
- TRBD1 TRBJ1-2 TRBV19 TGTGCCTCAAGGCGGGGACAGGGGGGTGTCTATGGCTACACCTTC CASRRGQGGVYGYTF